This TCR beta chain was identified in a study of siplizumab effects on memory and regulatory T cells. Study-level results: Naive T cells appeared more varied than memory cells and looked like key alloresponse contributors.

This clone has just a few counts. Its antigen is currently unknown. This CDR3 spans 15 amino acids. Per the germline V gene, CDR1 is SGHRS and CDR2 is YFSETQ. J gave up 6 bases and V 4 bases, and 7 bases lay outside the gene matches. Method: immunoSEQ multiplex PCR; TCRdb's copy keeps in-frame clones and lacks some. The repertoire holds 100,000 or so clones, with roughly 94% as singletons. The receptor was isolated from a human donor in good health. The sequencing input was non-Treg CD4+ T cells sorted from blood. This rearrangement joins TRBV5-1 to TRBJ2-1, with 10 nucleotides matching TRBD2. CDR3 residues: CASSPAGGPRNEQFF. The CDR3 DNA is TGCGCCAGCAGCCCAGCGGGAGGGCCTCGCAATGAGCAGTTCTTC.